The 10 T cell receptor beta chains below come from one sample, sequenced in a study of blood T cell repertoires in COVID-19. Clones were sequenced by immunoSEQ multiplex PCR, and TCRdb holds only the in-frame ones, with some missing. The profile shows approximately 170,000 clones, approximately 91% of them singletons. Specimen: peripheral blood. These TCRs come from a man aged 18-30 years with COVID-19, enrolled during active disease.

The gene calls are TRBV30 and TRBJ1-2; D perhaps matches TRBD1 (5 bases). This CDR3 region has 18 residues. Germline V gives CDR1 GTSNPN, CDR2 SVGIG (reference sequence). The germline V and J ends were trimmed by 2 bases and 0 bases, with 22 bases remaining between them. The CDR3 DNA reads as TGTGCCTGGAGTTATACCCGGGACTCAGAGCGAGCTAACTATGGCTACACCTTC. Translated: CAWSYTRDSERANYGYTF. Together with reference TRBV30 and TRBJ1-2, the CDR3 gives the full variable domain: SQTIHQWPATLVQPVGSPLSLECTVEGTSNPNLYWYRQAAGRGLQLLFYSVGIGQISSEVPQNLSASRPQDRQFILSSKKLLLSDSGFYLCAWSYTRDSERANYGYTFGSGTRLTVV.

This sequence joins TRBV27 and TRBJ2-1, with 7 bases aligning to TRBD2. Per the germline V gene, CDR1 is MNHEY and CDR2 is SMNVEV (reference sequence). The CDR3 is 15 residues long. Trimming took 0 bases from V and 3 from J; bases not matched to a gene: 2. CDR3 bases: TGTGCCAGCAGTTTATCGGGACTACTCTACAATGAGCAGTTCTTC. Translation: CASSLSGLLYNEQFF.

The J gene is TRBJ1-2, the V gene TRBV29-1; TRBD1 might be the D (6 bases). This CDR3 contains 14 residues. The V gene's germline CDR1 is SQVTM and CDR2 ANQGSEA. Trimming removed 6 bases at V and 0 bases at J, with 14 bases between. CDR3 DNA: TGCAGCGTATTTACAGGGATAGCTAACTATGGCTACACCTTC. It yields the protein CSVFTGIANYGYTF. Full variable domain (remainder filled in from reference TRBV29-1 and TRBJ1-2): SAVISQKPSRDICQRGTSLTIQCQVDSQVTMMFWYRQQPGQSLTLIATANQGSEATYESGFVIDKFPISRPNLTFSTLTVSNMSPEDSSIYLCSVFTGIANYGYTFGSGTRLTVV.

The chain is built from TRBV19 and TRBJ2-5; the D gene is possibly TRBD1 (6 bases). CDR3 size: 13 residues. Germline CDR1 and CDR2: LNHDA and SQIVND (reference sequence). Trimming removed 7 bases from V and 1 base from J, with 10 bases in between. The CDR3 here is CASKQGRQETQYF. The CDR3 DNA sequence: TGTGCCAGTAAACAGGGACGCCAAGAGACCCAGTACTTC.

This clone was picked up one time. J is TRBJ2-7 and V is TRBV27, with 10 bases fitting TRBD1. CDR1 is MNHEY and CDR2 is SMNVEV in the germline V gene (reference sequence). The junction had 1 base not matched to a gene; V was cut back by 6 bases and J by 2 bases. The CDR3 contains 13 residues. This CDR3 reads CASSGQGAYEQYF. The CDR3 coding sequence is TGTGCCAGCAGCGGACAGGGGGCCTACGAGCAGTACTTC.

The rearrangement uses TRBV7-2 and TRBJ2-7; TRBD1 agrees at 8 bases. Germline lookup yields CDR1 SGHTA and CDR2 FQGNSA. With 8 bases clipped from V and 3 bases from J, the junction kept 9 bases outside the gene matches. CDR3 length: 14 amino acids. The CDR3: CASSPGQGYYEQYF. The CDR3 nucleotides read TGTGCCAGCTCGCCCGGACAGGGATACTACGAGCAGTACTTC.

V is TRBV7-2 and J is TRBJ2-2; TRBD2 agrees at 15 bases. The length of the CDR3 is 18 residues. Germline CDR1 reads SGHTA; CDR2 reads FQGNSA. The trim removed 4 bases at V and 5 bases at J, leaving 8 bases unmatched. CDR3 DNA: TGTGCCAGCAGCTCGGGACTAGCGGGAGGTCGGGGGACCGGGGAGCTGTTTTTT. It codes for CASSSGLAGGRGTGELFF.

CDR3 residues: CASRTHGSYNEQFF. The CDR3 region has the DNA TGTGCCAGCAGGACTCATGGTTCCTACAATGAGCAGTTCTTC. The genes are TRBV28 and TRBJ2-1; D ambiguous. Germline V gene data show CDR1 as MDHEN and CDR2 as SYDVKM. V shed 6 bases and J shed 1 base, with 10 bases lying between them. The CDR3 contains 14 residues.

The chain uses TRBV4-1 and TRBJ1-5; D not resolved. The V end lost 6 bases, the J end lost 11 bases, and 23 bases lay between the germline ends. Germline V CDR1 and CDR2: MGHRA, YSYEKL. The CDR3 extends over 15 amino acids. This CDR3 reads CASRPSPQAAVSQHF. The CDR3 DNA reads TGCGCCAGCAGACCCAGCCCGCAGGCCGCCGTATCCCAGCATTTT.

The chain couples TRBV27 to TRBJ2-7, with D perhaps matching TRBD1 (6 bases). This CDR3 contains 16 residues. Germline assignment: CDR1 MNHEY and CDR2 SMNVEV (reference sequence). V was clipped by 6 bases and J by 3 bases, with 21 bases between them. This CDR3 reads CASRRQGIVSVYEQYF. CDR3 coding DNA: TGTGCCAGCAGGAGGCAGGGGATAGTTTCGGTCTACGAGCAGTACTTC.